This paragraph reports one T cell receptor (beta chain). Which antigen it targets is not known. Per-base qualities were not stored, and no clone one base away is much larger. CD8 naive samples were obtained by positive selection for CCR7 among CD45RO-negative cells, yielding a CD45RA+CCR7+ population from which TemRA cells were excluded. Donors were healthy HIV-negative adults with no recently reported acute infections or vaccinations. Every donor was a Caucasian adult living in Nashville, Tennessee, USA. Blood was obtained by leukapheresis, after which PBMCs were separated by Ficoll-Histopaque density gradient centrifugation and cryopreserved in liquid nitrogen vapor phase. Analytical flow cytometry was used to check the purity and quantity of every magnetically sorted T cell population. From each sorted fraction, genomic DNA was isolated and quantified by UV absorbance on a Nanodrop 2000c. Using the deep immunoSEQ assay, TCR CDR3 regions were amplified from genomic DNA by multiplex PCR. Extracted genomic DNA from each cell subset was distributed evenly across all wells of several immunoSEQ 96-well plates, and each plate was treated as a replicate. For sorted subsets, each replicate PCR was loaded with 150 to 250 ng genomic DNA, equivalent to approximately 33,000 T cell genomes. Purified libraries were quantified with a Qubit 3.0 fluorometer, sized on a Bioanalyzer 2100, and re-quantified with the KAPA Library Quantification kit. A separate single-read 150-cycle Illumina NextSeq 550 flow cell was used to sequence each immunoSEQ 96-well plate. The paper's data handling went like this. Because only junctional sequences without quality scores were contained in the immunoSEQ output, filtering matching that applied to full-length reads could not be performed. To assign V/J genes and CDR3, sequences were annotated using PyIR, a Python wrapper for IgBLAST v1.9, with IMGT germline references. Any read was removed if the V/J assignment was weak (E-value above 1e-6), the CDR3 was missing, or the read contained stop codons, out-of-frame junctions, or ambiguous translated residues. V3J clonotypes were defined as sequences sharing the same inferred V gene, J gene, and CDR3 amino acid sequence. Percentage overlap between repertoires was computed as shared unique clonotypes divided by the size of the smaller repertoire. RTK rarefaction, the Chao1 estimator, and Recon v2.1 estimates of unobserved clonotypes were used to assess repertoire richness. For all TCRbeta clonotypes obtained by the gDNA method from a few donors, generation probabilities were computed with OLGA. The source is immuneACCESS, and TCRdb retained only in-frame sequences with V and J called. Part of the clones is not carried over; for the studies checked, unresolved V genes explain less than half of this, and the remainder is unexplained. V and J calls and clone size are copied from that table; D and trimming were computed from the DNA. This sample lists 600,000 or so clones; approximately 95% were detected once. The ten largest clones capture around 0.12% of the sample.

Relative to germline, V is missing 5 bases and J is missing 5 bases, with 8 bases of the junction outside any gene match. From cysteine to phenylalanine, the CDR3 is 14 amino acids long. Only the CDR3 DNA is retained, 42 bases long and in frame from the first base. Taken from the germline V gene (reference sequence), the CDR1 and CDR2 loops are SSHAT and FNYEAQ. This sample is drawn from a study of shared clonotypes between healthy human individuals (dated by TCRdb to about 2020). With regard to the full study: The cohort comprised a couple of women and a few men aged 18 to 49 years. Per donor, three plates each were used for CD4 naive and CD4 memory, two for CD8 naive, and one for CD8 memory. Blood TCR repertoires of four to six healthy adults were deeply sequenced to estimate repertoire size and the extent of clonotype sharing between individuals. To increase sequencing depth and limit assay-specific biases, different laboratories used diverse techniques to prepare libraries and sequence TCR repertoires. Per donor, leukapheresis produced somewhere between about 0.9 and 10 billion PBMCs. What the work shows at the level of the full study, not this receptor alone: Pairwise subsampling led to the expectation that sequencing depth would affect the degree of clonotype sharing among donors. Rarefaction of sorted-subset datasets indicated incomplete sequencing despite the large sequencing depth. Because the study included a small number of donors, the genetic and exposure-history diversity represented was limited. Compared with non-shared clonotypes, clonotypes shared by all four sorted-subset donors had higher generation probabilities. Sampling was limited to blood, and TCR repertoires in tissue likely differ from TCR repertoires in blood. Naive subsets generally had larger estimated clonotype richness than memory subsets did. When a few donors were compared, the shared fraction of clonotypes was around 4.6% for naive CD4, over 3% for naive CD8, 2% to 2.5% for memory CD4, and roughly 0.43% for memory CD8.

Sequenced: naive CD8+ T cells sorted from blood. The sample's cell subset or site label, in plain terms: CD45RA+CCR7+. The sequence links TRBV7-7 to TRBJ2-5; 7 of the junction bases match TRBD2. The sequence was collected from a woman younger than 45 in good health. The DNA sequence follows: TGTGCCAGCAGCGACGGGGGAGGGAGGGAGACCCAGTACTTC. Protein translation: CASSDGGGRETQYF. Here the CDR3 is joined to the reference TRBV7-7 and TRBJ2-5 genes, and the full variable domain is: GAGVSQSPRYKVTKRGQDVTLRCDPISSHATLYWYQQALGQGPEFLTYFNYEAQPDKSGLPSDRFSAERPEGSISTLTIQRTEQRDSAMYRCASSDGGGRETQYFGPGTRLLVL.